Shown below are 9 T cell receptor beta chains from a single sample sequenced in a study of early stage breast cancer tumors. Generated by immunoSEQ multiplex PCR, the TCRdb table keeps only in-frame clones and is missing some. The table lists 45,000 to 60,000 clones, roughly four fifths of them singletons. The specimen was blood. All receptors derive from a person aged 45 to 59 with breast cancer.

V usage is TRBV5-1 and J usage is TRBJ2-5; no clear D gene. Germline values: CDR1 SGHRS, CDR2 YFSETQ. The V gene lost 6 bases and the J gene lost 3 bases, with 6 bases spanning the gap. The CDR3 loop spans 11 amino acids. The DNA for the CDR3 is TGCGCCAGCAAGGCAGAAGAGACCCAGTACTTC. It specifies CASKAEETQYF.

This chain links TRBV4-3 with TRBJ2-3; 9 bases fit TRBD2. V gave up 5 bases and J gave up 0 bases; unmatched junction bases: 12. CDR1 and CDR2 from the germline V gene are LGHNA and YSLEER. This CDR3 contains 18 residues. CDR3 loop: CASSTLTSGSTSTDTQYF. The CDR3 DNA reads TGCGCCAGCAGCACCCTGACTAGCGGATCTACCAGCACAGATACGCAGTATTTT.

In DNA, the CDR3 is TGTGCCAGCAGCCCTATAGGGTCGGGGGCGAACACTGAAGCTTTCTTT. This gives the protein CASSPIGSGANTEAFF. V and J are TRBV11-2 and TRBJ1-1; a possible D gene is TRBD1 (6 bases). Trimming took 5 bases from V and 1 from J, leaving 17 bases between them. In germline, CDR1 is SGHAT, CDR2 FQNNGV. The CDR3 runs 16 residues.

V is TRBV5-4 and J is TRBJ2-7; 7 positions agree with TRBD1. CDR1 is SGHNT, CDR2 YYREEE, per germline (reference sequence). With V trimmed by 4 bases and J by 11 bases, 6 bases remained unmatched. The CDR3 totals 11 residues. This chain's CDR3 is CASSEQGQEYF. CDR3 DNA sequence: TGTGCCAGCAGCGAACAGGGGCAGGAGTACTTC.

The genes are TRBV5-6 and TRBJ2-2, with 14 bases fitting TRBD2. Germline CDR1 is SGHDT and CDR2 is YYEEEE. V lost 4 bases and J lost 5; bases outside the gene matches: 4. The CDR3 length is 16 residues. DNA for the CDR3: TGTGCCAGCAGCCCCGGGACTAGCGGGAGAACCGGGGAGCTGTTTTTT. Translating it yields CASSPGTSGRTGELFF.

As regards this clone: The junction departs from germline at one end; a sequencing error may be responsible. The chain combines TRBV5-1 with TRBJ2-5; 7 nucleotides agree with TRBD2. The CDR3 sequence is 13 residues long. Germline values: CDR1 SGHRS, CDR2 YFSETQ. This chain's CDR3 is CASSLDGLEAQYF. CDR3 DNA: TGCGCCAGCAGCTTGGACGGACTAGAGGCCCAGTACTTC.

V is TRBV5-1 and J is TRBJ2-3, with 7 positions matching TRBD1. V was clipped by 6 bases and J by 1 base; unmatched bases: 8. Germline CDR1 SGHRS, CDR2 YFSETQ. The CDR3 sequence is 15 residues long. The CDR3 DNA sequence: TGCGCCAGCAACCCAAACGACAGGGGCACAGATACGCAGTATTTT. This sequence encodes CASNPNDRGTDTQYF.

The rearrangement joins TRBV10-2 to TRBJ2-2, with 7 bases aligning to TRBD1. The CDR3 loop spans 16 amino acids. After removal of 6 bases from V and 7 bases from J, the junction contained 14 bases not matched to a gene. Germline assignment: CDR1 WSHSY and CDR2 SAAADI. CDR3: CASRAPATGSVGELFF. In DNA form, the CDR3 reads TGCGCCAGCAGAGCCCCCGCGACAGGGTCGGTCGGGGAGCTGTTTTTT.

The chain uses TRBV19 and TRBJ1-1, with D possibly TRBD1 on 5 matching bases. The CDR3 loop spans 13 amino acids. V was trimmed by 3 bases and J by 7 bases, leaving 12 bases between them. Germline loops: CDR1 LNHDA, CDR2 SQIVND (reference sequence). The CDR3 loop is CASSIPWQGEAFF. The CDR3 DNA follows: TGTGCCAGTAGTATCCCCTGGCAGGGTGAAGCTTTCTTT.